These T cell receptor beta chains were read from a single sample in a study of blood T cell repertoires in COVID-19. TCRdb's table, derived via immunoSEQ multiplex PCR, lists solely in-frame clones and lacks some. The sample shows about 56,000 clones, about 90% of them seen only once. The sample taken for sequencing was peripheral blood. The receptor source for this set is a human donor in a cohort sampled during active COVID-19. Each CDR3 is given with its conserved first and last residue. The order of the fields is V gene, J gene, clone size, D gene, CDR3 DNA, CDR3 protein. D genes are given only for firm matches. The listing skips clone size in some rows; elsewhere it reads once, few, many or a size class.

>TRBV18|TRBJ2-7|NA|TRBD1
TGTGCCAGCTCCTGGACAGGGGACTACGAGCAGTACTTC
CASSWTGDYEQYF
>TRBV3-1/TRBV3-2|TRBJ2-5|NA|TRBD2
TGTGCCAGCAGCCAAAACCCCTCGGGGGGAGCAGTAGAGACCCAGTACTTC
CASSQNPSGGAVETQYF
>TRBV12-3/TRBV12-4|TRBJ2-5|NA|NA
TGTGCCAGCAGCTGGGAGCTTGAGACCCAGTACTTC
CASSWELETQYF
>TRBV18|TRBJ2-5|NA|NA
TGTGCCAGCTCACCACCCGGGACAAGGCAAGAGACCCAGTACTTC
CASSPPGTRQETQYF
>TRBV7-9|TRBJ2-5|NA|NA
TGTGCCAGCAGCTTAGCGGGGCAGATCCCTCGTGACGCCCAGTACTTC
CASSLAGQIPRDAQYF
>TRBV27|TRBJ2-7|NA|TRBD1
TGTGCCAGCAGTTTATCGGCGACAGGGTTGGGAGACGAGCAGTACTTC
CASSLSATGLGDEQYF
>TRBV7-2|TRBJ2-7|NA|TRBD2
TGTGCCAGCAGCTCCACCCCCGGGGGGGCACGGTACGAGCAGTACTTC
CASSSTPGGARYEQYF
>TRBV5-1|TRBJ1-1|once|NA
TGCGCCAGCAGCTTGGTGGGACAGAACACTGAAGCTTTCTTT
CASSLVGQNTEAFF
>TRBV9|TRBJ1-2|NA|TRBD1
TGTGCCAGCAGCGTAGTTGACAGGGGGCTCAGTGGCTATGGCTACACCTTC
CASSVVDRGLSGYGYTF
>TRBV11-2|TRBJ1-2|NA|TRBD1
TGTGCCAGCAGCTCACCCGCGGCGGGACAGGGAGCCGGCTACACCTTC
CASSSPAAGQGAGYTF
>TRBV7-2|TRBJ2-5|NA|TRBD2
TGTGCCAGCAGCTTAAGGCTAGCGGTGTCCCAAGAGACCCAGTACTTC
CASSLRLAVSQETQYF
>TRBV7-9|TRBJ1-1|NA|NA
TGTGCCAGCAGCTTAGTGTCGTGGGGAGGCACTGAAGCTTTCTTT
CASSLVSWGGTEAFF
>TRBV18|TRBJ1-2|once|TRBD1
TGTGCCAGCTCAAAGGACAGGGGGCGCTTTGGCTACACCTTC
CASSKDRGRFGYTF
>TRBV2|TRBJ1-1|NA|TRBD1
TGTGCCAGCAATACCGGACAGGGTAACACTGAAGCTTTCTTT
CASNTGQGNTEAFF
>TRBV18|TRBJ2-7|NA|TRBD1
TGTGCCAGCTCACCACCAGGACAGGGGGCCTACGAGCAGTACTTC
CASSPPGQGAYEQYF
>TRBV20-1|TRBJ2-1|NA|NA
TGCAGTGCTAGAGAATGGGCTGAGCAGTTCTTC
CSAREWAEQFF
>TRBV24-1|TRBJ2-5|NA|NA
TGTGCCACCAGTGATTTGCAGGGGGAGACCCAGTACTTC
CATSDLQGETQYF
>TRBV6-5|TRBJ2-3|NA|TRBD2
TGTGCCAGCAGGAGCGGGGGGCATACAGATACGCAGTATTTT
CASRSGGHTDTQYF
>TRBV6-2/TRBV6-3|TRBJ2-7|NA|TRBD1
TGTGCCAGCAGCCGTTCAAGGGACAGGGGCTCCTACGAGCAGTACTTC
CASSRSRDRGSYEQYF
>TRBV14|TRBJ1-5|NA|NA
TGTGCCAGCAGCCAAGCCGGGGCGGGAAATCAGCCCCAGCATTTT
CASSQAGAGNQPQHF
>TRBV7-9|TRBJ1-2|NA|TRBD1
TGTGCCAGCAGGGGAGGGACAGGGAAAGGCTACACCTTC
CASRGGTGKGYTF